The 10 T cell receptor beta chains in this list originate from one sample, sequenced in a study of T cell responses to AZD1222 COVID-19 vaccine. Sequencing was performed with immunoSEQ multiplex PCR; in TCRdb, only in-frame clones are kept and a portion is missing. The table records about 120,000 clones, roughly 86% of them present only once. The material sequenced was peripheral blood, taken 28 days after the second AZD1222 dose. All receptors derive from an adult who received the AZD1222 COVID-19 vaccine.

This chain links TRBV6-5 with TRBJ2-1; no definite D call. Germline CDR1 and CDR2: MNHEY and SVGAGI. V lost 2 bases and J lost 9, with 11 bases in between. This CDR3 is built from 13 residues. The CDR3: CASSYTPRSEQFF. The CDR3 bases are TGTGCCAGCAGTTACACTCCCCGTAGTGAGCAGTTCTTC.

The chain recombines TRBV7-3 with TRBJ2-5; 11 bases fit TRBD2. Trimming at V came to 3 bases and at J to 4 bases, leaving 4 bases not matched to a gene. This CDR3 comprises 15 residues. From germline, CDR1 is SGHTA and CDR2 FQGTGA. The CDR3 reads CASSFGLAGGETQYF. CDR3 DNA sequence: TGTGCCAGCAGCTTCGGTCTAGCGGGGGGAGAGACCCAGTACTTC.

The chain employs TRBV7-9 and TRBJ1-1, with D possibly TRBD1 on 5 matching bases. Trimming shortened V by 2 bases and J by 4 bases, and 11 bases separated the two germline ends. This CDR3 spans 14 amino acids. Germline V gene sequence: CDR1 SEHNR, CDR2 FQNEAQ (reference sequence). CDR3 coding DNA: TGTGCCAGCAGCTTAAACGCAGGGATCACTGAAGCTTTCTTT. It specifies CASSLNAGITEAFF.

CDR3 coding DNA: TGTGCCAGCTCACAAGCCCCAGGGCAGCCCCAGCATTTT. Amino acids: CASSQAPGQPQHF. V and J are TRBV18 and TRBJ1-5; possible D gene TRBD1, 5 bases. The V gene's germline CDR1 is KGHSH and CDR2 LQKENI. CDR3 length: 13 residues. V lost 4 bases to trimming and J lost 7 bases, with 11 bases between them.

In this sample, this clone turned up a few times. This sequence joins TRBV10-1 and TRBJ2-7, with D unresolved. Trimming removed 0 bases at V and 5 bases at J, with 17 bases between. The germline gives CDR1 WNHNN, CDR2 SYGVQD (reference sequence). The CDR3 loop spans 16 amino acids. CDR3 in amino acids: CASSESFVGFCHEQYF. CDR3 nucleotide sequence: TGCGCCAGCAGTGAGTCATTCGTGGGGTTCTGCCACGAGCAGTACTTC.

The rearrangement joins TRBV30 to TRBJ1-6; 8 bases map to TRBD1. CDR1 is GTSNPN and CDR2 is SVGIG in the germline V gene (reference sequence). The CDR3 contains 15 residues. The V and J ends lost 2 bases and 9 bases, in that order; junction bases with no gene match: 9. The CDR3 loop is CAWSPPGQGVSPLHF. The CDR3 region has the DNA TGTGCCTGGAGTCCGCCCGGACAGGGTGTTTCACCCCTCCACTTT.

The rearrangement links TRBV7-2 to TRBJ2-3; D not resolved. Trimming removed 3 bases at V and 2 bases at J, with 6 bases between. The germline V gene has CDR1 SGHTA and CDR2 FQGNSA. The CDR3 has 13 residues. DNA for the CDR3: TGTGCCAGCAGCTTGGTCACCACAGATACGCAGTATTTT. Its translation: CASSLVTTDTQYF. Full variable domain (missing parts from reference TRBV7-2 and TRBJ2-3): GAGVSQSPSNKVTEKGKDVELRCDPISGHTALYWYRQSLGQGLEFLIYFQGNSAPDKSGLPSDRFSAERTGGSVSTLTIQRTQQEDSAVYLCASSLVTTDTQYFGPGTRLTVL.

The CDR3 sequence: CASSRTGGRSYEQYF. Written as DNA, the CDR3 is TGCGCCAGCAGCCGCACGGGGGGTCGGTCCTACGAGCAGTACTTC. This chain joins TRBV4-1 and TRBJ2-7; TRBD2 aligns across 7 bases. CDR1 is MGHRA, CDR2 YSYEKL, per germline. The CDR3 consists of 15 residues. V shed 4 bases, J shed 1 base, and the junction held 7 bases outside the gene matches.

The genes are TRBV2 and TRBJ2-2; no clear D. Trimming stripped 5 bases from V and 4 bases from J, with 17 bases between. CDR1 is SNHLY and CDR2 is FYNNEI in the germline V gene. The CDR3 runs to 16 residues. The CDR3 spells CASSPLGYSSTGELFF. The DNA for the CDR3 is TGTGCCAGCAGTCCATTGGGGTATTCTAGCACCGGGGAGCTGTTTTTT. Full variable domain (rest looked up from reference TRBV2 and TRBJ2-2): EPEVTQTPSHQVTQMGQEVILRCVPISNHLYFYWYRQILGQKVEFLVSFYNNEISEKSEIFDDQFSVERPDGSNFTLKIRSTKLEDSAMYFCASSPLGYSSTGELFFGEGSRLTVL.

The DNA for the CDR3 is TGCGCCAGCAGCTTGGGGGACTTCTACGAGCAGTACTTC. Translated, it gives CASSLGDFYEQYF. The chain recombines TRBV5-1 with TRBJ2-7, with a weak D call TRBD2 (6 bases). Trimming pared 0 bases from V and 3 bases from J, leaving 7 bases between. Looked up from germline, CDR1 is SGHRS and CDR2 is YFSETQ. CDR3 length equals 13 residues.